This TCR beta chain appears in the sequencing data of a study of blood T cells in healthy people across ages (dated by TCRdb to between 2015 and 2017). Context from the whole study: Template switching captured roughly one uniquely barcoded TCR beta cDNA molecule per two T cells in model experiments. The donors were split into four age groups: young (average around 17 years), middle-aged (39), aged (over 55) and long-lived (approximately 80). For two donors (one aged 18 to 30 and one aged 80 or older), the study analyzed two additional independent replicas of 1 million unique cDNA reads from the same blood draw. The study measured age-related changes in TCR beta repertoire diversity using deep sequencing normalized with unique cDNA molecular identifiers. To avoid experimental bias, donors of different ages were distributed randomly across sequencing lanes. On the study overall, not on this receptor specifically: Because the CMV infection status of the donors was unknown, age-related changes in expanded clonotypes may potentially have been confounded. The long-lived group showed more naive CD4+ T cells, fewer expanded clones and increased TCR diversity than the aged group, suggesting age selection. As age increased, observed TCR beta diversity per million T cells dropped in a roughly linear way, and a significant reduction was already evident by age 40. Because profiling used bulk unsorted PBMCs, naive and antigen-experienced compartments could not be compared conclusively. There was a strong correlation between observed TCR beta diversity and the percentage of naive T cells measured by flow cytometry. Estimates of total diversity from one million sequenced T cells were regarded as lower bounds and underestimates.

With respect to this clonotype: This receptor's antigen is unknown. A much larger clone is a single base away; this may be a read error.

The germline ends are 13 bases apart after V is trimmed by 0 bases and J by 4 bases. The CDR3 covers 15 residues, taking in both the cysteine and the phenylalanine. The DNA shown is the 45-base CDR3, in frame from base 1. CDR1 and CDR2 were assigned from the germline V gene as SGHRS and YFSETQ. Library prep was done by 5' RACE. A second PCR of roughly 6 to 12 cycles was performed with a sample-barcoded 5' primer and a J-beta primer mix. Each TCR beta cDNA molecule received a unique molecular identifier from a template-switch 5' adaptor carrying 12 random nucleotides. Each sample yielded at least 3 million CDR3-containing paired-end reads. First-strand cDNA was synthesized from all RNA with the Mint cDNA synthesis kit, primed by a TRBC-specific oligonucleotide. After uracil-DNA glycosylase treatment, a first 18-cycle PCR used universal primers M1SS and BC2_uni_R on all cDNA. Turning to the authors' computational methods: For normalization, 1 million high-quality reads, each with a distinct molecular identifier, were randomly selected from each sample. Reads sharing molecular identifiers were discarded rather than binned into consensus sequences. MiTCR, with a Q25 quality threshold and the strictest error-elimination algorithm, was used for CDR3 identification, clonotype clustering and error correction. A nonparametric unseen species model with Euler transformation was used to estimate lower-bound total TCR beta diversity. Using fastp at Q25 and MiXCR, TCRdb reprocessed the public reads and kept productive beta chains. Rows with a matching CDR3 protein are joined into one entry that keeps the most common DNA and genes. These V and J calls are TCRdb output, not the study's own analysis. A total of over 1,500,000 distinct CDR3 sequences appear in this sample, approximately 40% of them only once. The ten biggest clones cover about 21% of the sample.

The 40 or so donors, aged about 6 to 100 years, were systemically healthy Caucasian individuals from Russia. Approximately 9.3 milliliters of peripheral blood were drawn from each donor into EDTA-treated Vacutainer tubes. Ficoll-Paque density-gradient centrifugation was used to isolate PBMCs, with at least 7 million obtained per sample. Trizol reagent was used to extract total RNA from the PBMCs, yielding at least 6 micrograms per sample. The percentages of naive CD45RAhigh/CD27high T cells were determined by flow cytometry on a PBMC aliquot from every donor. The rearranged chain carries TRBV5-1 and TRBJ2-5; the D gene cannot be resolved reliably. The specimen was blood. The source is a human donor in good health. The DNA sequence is TGCGCCAGCAGCTTGGAGTGGTTTGTAGGAGAGACCCAGTACTTC. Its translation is CASSLEWFVGETQYF.